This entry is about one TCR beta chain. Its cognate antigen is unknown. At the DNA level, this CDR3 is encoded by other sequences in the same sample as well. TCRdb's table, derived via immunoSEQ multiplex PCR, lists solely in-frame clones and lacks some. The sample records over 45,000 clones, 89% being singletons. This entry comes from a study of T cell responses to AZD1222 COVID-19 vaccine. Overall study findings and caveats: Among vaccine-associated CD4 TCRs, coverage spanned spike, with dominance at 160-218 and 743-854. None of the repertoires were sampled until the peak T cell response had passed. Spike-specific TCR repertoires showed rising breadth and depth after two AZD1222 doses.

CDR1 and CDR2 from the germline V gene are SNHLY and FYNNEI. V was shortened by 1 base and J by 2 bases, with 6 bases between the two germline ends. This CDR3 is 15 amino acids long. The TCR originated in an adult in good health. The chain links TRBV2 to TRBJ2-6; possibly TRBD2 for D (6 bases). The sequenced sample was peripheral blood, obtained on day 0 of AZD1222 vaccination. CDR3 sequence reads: CASSEGGAGANVLTF. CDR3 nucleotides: TGTGCCAGCAGTGAAGGGGGGGCTGGGGCCAACGTCCTGACTTTC.